These 7 T cell receptor beta chains originate from one sample sequenced in a study of T cells in localized non-small cell lung cancer. Produced via immunoSEQ multiplex PCR; TCRdb's table is partial and in-frame only. The table includes tens of thousands of clones, 60% to 85% detected once. Specimen: peripheral blood, collected before any cancer treatment. The receptors were sampled from a man between 40 and 70 years old with stage I squamous cell lung carcinoma.

This clone has only one observation. The chain is built from TRBV7-2 and TRBJ2-5; D tentatively fits TRBD1 or TRBD2 (6 bases each). Germline-derived CDR1 and CDR2 are SGHTA and FQGNSA. V lost 1 base and J lost 5, with 11 bases in between. This CDR3 contains 14 residues. CDR3: CASSLGGARETQYF. The CDR3, as DNA: TGTGCCAGCAGCTTAGGGGGGGCAAGGGAGACCCAGTACTTC.

This chain joins TRBV9 and TRBJ2-1; tentatively, D is TRBD1 or TRBD2 (5 bases each). This CDR3 is 15 amino acids long. Trimming shortened V by 2 bases and J by 9 bases, and 18 bases separated the two germline ends. The germline V gene has CDR1 SGDLS and CDR2 YYNGEE. CDR3 protein: CASSVLGVAGTEQFF. As DNA, the CDR3 is TGTGCCAGCAGCGTGCTGGGGGTCGCGGGCACTGAGCAGTTCTTC.

The V and J genes are TRBV5-1 and TRBJ2-5; TRBD2 agrees at 11 bases. The CDR3 length is 15 residues. Germline V gene sequence: CDR1 SGHRS, CDR2 YFSETQ. V gave up 6 bases and J gave up 0 bases; unmatched junction bases: 4. The CDR3 nucleotides are TGCGCCAGCAACGTAGCGGGGGGGTACCAAGAGACCCAGTACTTC. Translating it yields CASNVAGGYQETQYF.

Written as DNA, the CDR3 is TGTGCCAGCAGCTTAGGGCAAAACTCCTACGAGCAGTACTTC. Encoded protein: CASSLGQNSYEQYF. The rearrangement joins TRBV11-2 to TRBJ2-7; no definite D call. Germline V gene data show CDR1 as SGHAT and CDR2 as FQNNGV. The CDR3 is made up of 14 amino acids. V was shortened by 1 base and J by 0 bases, with 7 bases between the two germline ends.

The J gene is TRBJ2-7, the V gene TRBV5-1, with 7 bases aligning to TRBD1. Trimming removed 5 bases from V and 4 bases from J; junction bases left unmatched: 3. Germline V gene data show CDR1 as SGHRS and CDR2 as YFSETQ. The CDR3 is made up of 12 amino acids. The CDR3 region is CASRDREYEQYF. CDR3 sequence (DNA): TGCGCCAGCAGAGACAGGGAATACGAGCAGTACTTC.

This clone was observed a few times. The chain joins TRBV7-2 to TRBJ1-1, with D hard to call. V lost 1 base, J lost 5 bases, and 8 bases lay in between. This CDR3 contains 13 residues. From germline, CDR1 is SGHTA and CDR2 FQGNSA. CDR3 loop: CASSLGGGTEAFF. CDR3 bases: TGTGCCAGCAGCTTAGGAGGAGGAACTGAAGCTTTCTTT.

The rearrangement uses TRBV5-4 and TRBJ1-1; maybe TRBD1 (5 bases). The length of the CDR3 is 16 residues. V dropped 4 bases and J dropped 0 bases, with 16 bases sitting between them. In germline, CDR1 is SGHNT, CDR2 YYREEE (reference sequence). CDR3 sequence (DNA): TGTGCCAGCAGCCCCGATTTGACAGTCATGAACACTGAAGCTTTCTTT. Its protein product is CASSPDLTVMNTEAFF.